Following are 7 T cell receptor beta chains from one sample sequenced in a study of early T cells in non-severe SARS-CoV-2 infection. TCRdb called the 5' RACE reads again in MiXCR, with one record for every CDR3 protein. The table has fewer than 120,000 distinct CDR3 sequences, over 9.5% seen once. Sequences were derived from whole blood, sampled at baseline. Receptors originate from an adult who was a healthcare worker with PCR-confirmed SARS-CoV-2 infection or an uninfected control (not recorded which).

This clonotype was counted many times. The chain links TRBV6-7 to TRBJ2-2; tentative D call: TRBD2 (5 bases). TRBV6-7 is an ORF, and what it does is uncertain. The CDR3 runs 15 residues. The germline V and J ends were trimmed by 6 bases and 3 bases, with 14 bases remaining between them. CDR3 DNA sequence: TGTGCCAGCAGACCACCCTCCGGGGACACCGGGGAGCTGTTTTTT. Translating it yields CASRPPSGDTGELFF.

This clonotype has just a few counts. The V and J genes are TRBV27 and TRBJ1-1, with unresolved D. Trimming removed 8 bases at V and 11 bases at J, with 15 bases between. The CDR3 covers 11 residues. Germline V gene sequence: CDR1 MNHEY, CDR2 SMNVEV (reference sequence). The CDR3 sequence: CASYGASEAFF. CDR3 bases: TGTGCCAGCTACGGAGCGTCGGAGGCTTTCTTT.

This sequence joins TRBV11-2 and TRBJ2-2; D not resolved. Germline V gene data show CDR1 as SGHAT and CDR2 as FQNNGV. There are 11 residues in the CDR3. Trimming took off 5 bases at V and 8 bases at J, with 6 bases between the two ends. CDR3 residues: CASSLMGELFF. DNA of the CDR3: TGTGCCAGCAGCCTCATGGGGGAGCTGTTTTTT.

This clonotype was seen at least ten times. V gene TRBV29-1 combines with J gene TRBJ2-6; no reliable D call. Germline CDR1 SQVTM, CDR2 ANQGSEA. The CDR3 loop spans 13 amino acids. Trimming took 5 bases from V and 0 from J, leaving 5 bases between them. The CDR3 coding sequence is TGCAGCGTTTACGCCTCTGGGGCCAACGTCCTGACTTTC. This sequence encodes CSVYASGANVLTF.

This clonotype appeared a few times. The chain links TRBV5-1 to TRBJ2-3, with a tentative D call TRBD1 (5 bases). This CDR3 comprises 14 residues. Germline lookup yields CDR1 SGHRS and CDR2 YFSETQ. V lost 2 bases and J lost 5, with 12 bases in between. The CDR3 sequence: CASSLDSRKDTQYF. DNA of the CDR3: TGCGCCAGCAGCTTAGACAGCCGAAAAGATACGCAGTATTTT.

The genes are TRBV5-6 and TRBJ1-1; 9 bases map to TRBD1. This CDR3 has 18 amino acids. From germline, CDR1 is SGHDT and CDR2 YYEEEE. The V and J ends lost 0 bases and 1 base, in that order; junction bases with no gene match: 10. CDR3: CASSLAPGQGWANTEAFF. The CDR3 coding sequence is TGTGCCAGCAGCTTGGCCCCGGGACAGGGTTGGGCGAACACTGAAGCTTTCTTT.

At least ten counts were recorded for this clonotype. CDR3 bases: TGTGCCTGGAGGCCTGATTACAATGAGCAGTTCTTC. Encoded protein: CAWRPDYNEQFF. The V and J genes are TRBV30 and TRBJ2-1, with D unresolved. The germline V gene encodes CDR1 GTSNPN and CDR2 SVGIG (reference sequence). V shed 3 bases and J shed 4 bases, with 7 bases lying between them. The CDR3 runs to 12 residues.